A single sample is the source of the 18 T cell receptor beta chains below, sequenced in a study of shared clonotypes between healthy human individuals. The repertoire was sequenced with immunoSEQ multiplex PCR; TCRdb's copy has only in-frame clones and lacks some. The table lists over 2 million clones, 92% of them singletons. The specimen was naive CD4+ T cells from PBMCs. Subset reported: CD45RA+ positively selected. The source is a man aged 18-30 years in good health. Some clones in this sample may be carry-over from other donors' samples.

This chain links TRBV28 with TRBJ1-2, with TRBD1 matching over 9 bases. CDR3 length: 15 amino acids. The germline gives CDR1 MDHEN, CDR2 SYDVKM. J was trimmed by 4 bases and V by 7 bases; bases with no gene match: 10. CDR3 loop: CASTSGTGPAYGYTF. The DNA for the CDR3 is TGTGCCAGCACATCAGGGACAGGGCCTGCCTATGGCTACACCTTC.

The rearrangement links TRBV5-4 to TRBJ2-1; 8 bases align to TRBD2. The CDR3 is made up of 14 amino acids. Germline V lookup: CDR1 SGHNT, CDR2 YYREEE (reference sequence). Unmatched junction bases numbered 9, after V lost 4 bases and J lost 9 bases. CDR3 residues: CASSGRGRTTEQFF. CDR3 nucleotides: TGTGCCAGCAGCGGTCGCGGGAGGACTACTGAGCAGTTCTTC.

CDR3 loop: CASSGKTGTREAFF. CDR3 bases: TGTGCCAGCAGCGGGAAGACCGGGACCCGAGAAGCTTTCTTT. The rearrangement uses TRBV5-4 and TRBJ1-1; tentative D call: TRBD1 (5 bases). CDR1 and CDR2 (germline): SGHNT, YYREEE (reference sequence). V was trimmed by 4 bases and J by 8 bases, leaving 18 bases between them. CDR3 length equals 14 residues.

V is TRBV6-5 and J is TRBJ2-5; D remains ambiguous. The V gene's germline CDR1 is MNHEY and CDR2 SVGAGI. Trimming pared 2 bases from V and 2 bases from J, leaving 15 bases between. CDR3 size: 16 residues. CDR3 sequence (DNA): TGTGCCAGCAGTTACCTCCACGACTGGATTCAAGAGACCCAGTACTTC. Its translation is CASSYLHDWIQETQYF.

V and J are TRBV5-4 and TRBJ2-7; D not certain. There are 14 residues in the CDR3. Trimming left V 4 bases short and J 0 bases short, with 11 bases between. Per the germline V gene, CDR1 is SGHNT and CDR2 is YYREEE (reference sequence). In DNA form, the CDR3 reads TGTGCCAGCAGCCGGACGGCAAGCTCCTACGAGCAGTACTTC. Its translation: CASSRTASSYEQYF.

V is TRBV4-1 and J is TRBJ2-5; 12 nucleotides match TRBD2. V was clipped by 4 bases and J by 0 bases; unmatched bases: 3. Germline V gene data show CDR1 as MGHRA and CDR2 as YSYEKL. The CDR3 spans 16 residues. The CDR3 loop is CASSLGTSGYQETQYF. DNA of the CDR3: TGCGCCAGCAGCCTCGGGACTAGCGGGTACCAAGAGACCCAGTACTTC.

This chain uses TRBV6-1 with TRBJ1-3; no definite D call. V was shortened by 4 bases and J by 3 bases, with 16 bases between the two germline ends. Germline loops: CDR1 MNHNS, CDR2 SASEGT. The CDR3 is made up of 16 amino acids. This CDR3 reads CASSGLRSGYGNTIYF. In nucleotides, the CDR3 is TGTGCCAGCAGTGGGTTGCGCTCAGGTTATGGAAACACCATATATTTT.

The rearrangement links TRBV28 to TRBJ2-5; 16 bases fit TRBD2. Germline CDR1 MDHEN, CDR2 SYDVKM. V shed 5 bases, J shed 11 bases, and the junction held 20 bases outside the gene matches. CDR3 size: 19 residues. The CDR3 nucleotides are TGTGCCAGCAGTCCGACCCCCGGGACTAGCGGGAGGGCCGACCGTGAGCAGTACTTC. Amino acid sequence: CASSPTPGTSGRADREQYF.

V is TRBV4-2 and J is TRBJ1-1; D is undetermined. Germline V gene lookup returns CDR1 LGHNA and CDR2 YNFKEQ. Trimming took off 0 bases at V and 2 bases at J, with 25 bases between the two ends. This CDR3 has 20 residues. The CDR3 DNA follows: TGTGCCAGCAGCCAAGATAGGGTCGTTGGGAGAAGGGCCTCTAACACTGAAGCTTTCTTT. Translation gives CASSQDRVVGRRASNTEAFF.

V gene TRBV7-2 combines with J gene TRBJ2-1; no reliable D call. The ends were cut back, 9 bases at V and 10 bases at J, with 22 bases in the middle. Germline V CDR1 and CDR2: SGHTA, FQGNSA. The CDR3 extends over 14 amino acids. CDR3 protein: CASCLGPAALEQFF. The CDR3 coding sequence is TGTGCCAGTTGCCTAGGGCCGGCGGCTTTGGAGCAGTTCTTC.

The chain joins TRBV11-2 to TRBJ2-5, with D possibly matching TRBD1 (5 bases). V lost 6 bases and J lost 2, with 16 bases in between. CDR1 and CDR2 from the germline V gene are SGHAT and FQNNGV. The CDR3 covers 15 residues. In DNA, the CDR3 is TGTGCCAGCAGGACCTCGCGACAGCCTCAAGAGACCCAGTACTTC. Translated, it gives CASRTSRQPQETQYF.

CDR3 nucleotide sequence: TGCGCCAGCAGCTTTGGCGGGAAGTACAATGAGCAGTTCTTC. Amino acid sequence: CASSFGGKYNEQFF. V usage is TRBV5-1 and J usage is TRBJ2-1; tentative D call: TRBD2 (6 bases). Germline V CDR1 and CDR2: SGHRS, YFSETQ. The V and J ends lost 2 bases and 4 bases respectively, with 10 bases between them. CDR3 length equals 14 residues.

This rearrangement joins TRBV7-2 to TRBJ2-7; perhaps TRBD2 as D (6 bases). V lost 5 bases, J lost 5 bases, and 13 bases lay in between. Germline V gene lookup returns CDR1 SGHTA and CDR2 FQGNSA. This CDR3 spans 13 amino acids. In nucleotides, the CDR3 is TGTGCCAGCAGCCCAGAAGCGGGCCACGAGCAGTACTTC. It codes for CASSPEAGHEQYF.

The chain uses TRBV10-1 and TRBJ2-7, with D possibly TRBD2 on 5 matching bases. There are 16 residues in the CDR3. CDR1 is WNHNN, CDR2 SYGVQD, per germline (reference sequence). Trimming left V 0 bases short and J 3 bases short, with 15 bases between. DNA for the CDR3: TGCGCCAGCAGTGAGTCCGACGGGGAGTTGGGCTACGAGCAGTACTTC. Translated, it gives CASSESDGELGYEQYF.

The chain links TRBV7-9 to TRBJ2-7; the D is unclear. V shed 2 bases and J shed 3 bases, with 5 bases lying between them. Per germline, CDR1 SEHNR and CDR2 FQNEAQ (reference sequence). The CDR3 spans 12 residues. CDR3 sequence: CASSLSDYEQYF. For the CDR3, the DNA is TGTGCCAGCAGCTTATCTGACTACGAGCAGTACTTC. Full variable domain (rest looked up from reference TRBV7-9 and TRBJ2-7): DTGVSQNPRHKITKRGQNVTFRCDPISEHNRLYWYRQTLGQGPEFLTYFQNEAQLEKSRLLSDRFSAERPKGSFSTLEIQRTEQGDSAMYLCASSLSDYEQYFGPGTRLTVT.

This rearrangement joins TRBV7-3 to TRBJ2-2; D gene unclear. V dropped 10 bases and J dropped 1 base, with 10 bases sitting between them. The CDR3 extends over 13 amino acids. In germline, CDR1 is SGHTA, CDR2 FQGTGA. Written as DNA, the CDR3 is TGTGCCACCGCGCAGATGAACACCGGGGAGCTGTTTTTT. This codes for CATAQMNTGELFF.

V usage is TRBV7-2 and J usage is TRBJ2-5; D gene unclear. This CDR3 has 14 amino acids. V lost 3 bases and J lost 2, with 10 bases in between. Germline V CDR1 and CDR2: SGHTA, FQGNSA. CDR3 coding DNA: TGTGCCAGCAGCTTTCAATCCGGGCAAGAGACCCAGTACTTC. Translation gives CASSFQSGQETQYF. The whole variable domain, filled in from reference TRBV7-2 and TRBJ2-5, reads GAGVSQSPSNKVTEKGKDVELRCDPISGHTALYWYRQSLGQGLEFLIYFQGNSAPDKSGLPSDRFSAERTGGSVSTLTIQRTQQEDSAVYLCASSFQSGQETQYFGPGTRLLVL.

The chain joins TRBV11-1 to TRBJ2-1, with unresolved D. Trimming removed 2 bases from V and 6 bases from J, with 11 bases in between. From germline, CDR1 is SGHAT and CDR2 FQDESV (reference sequence). The CDR3 sequence is 14 residues long. The CDR3 is CASSLRLGPNEQFF. CDR3 sequence (DNA): TGTGCCAGCAGCTTAAGGCTAGGCCCCAATGAGCAGTTCTTC. The whole variable domain, filled in from reference TRBV11-1 and TRBJ2-1, reads EAEVAQSPRYKITEKSQAVAFWCDPISGHATLYWYRQILGQGPELLVQFQDESVVDDSQLPKDRFSAERLKGVDSTLKIQPAELGDSAMYLCASSLRLGPNEQFFGPGTRLTVL.